The sequence of this T cell receptor beta chain was determined in a study of blood T cell repertoires in COVID-19. Study-wide background: Researchers got acute and convalescent COVID-19 samples from the United States, Italy and Spain. Nucleic acid was either cDNA or gDNA, and it came from T cells, B-cell-depleted T cells, or PBMCs.

Authors' data handling: Estimates of nucleated cell counts were drawn from the amplification of reference gene primers. Clones were read by immunoSEQ multiplex PCR, and TCRdb kept only the in-frame ones, dropping some. V and J calls and clone size follow that table, whereas D and trimming were derived from the DNA. This table has some 240,000 clones, 89% appearing once. The CDR3 totals 12 residues. The V end lost 5 bases, the J end lost 7 bases, and 14 bases lay between the germline ends. Germline CDR1 is GTSNPN and CDR2 is SVGIG (reference sequence). The chain carries TRBV30 and TRBJ1-1; possibly TRBD1 for D (5 bases). This TCR came from a woman in her 40s who had recovered from COVID-19. Sequencing used peripheral blood. This CDR3 is CAWFRGALEAFF. The CDR3 nucleotides are TGTGCCTGGTTTCGCGGGGCACTTGAAGCTTTCTTT. Combining the CDR3 with reference TRBV30 and TRBJ1-1 gives the whole variable domain SQTIHQWPATLVQPVGSPLSLECTVEGTSNPNLYWYRQAAGRGLQLLFYSVGIGQISSEVPQNLSASRPQDRQFILSSKKLLLSDSGFYLCAWFRGALEAFFGQGTRLTVV.